This T cell receptor (beta chain) emerged from a study of post-analysis software for immune sequencing data. Across the study: Patients with relapsing-remitting, secondary progressive and progressive-relapsing multiple sclerosis courses were all represented.

Tagging with unique molecular identifiers was a feature of the TCR beta cDNA libraries. TCRdb reprocessed the PCR reads via MiXCR and lists one record per CDR3 protein. This sample has about 210,000 distinct CDR3 sequences, with roughly 30% found just once. Germline trimming cut 6 bases from V and 8 bases from J; bases unmatched to any gene: 13. Germline V gene data show CDR1 as LNHNV and CDR2 as YYDKDF (reference sequence). This CDR3 comprises 16 residues. The table lists this clonotype with many counts. The antigen is undetermined. Findings of the study overall: TRBV segments more frequent in patients than in controls numbered about five and included TRBV5-6, TRBV5-1 and TRBV20-1. Patients with multiple sclerosis recorded significantly lower normalized Chao1 diversity than controls, the study found.

The sequenced material came from blood. This TCR derives from a girl aged 2-17 years with multiple sclerosis. The genes are TRBV15 and TRBJ2-4; TRBD1 aligns across 10 bases. The CDR3 spells CATRGGRDRGTDIQYF. CDR3 nucleotides: TGTGCCACCAGAGGTGGCCGGGACAGGGGTACAGACATTCAGTACTTC.